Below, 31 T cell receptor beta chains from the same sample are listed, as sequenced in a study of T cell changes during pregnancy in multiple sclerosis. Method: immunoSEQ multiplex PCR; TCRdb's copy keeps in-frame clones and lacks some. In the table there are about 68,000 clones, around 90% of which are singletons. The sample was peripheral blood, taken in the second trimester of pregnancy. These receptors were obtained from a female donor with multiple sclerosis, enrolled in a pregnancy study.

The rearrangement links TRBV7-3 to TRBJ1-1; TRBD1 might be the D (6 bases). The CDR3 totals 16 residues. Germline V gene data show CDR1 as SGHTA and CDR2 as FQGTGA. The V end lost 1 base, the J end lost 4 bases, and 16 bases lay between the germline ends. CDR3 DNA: TGTGCCAGCAGCTTAAGGGGGCCGGGCAGGGGCACTGAAGCTTTCTTT. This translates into CASSLRGPGRGTEAFF. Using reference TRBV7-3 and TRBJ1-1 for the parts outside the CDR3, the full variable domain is GAGVSQTPSNKVTEKGKYVELRCDPISGHTALYWYRQSLGQGPEFLIYFQGTGAADDSGLPNDRFFAVRPEGSVSTLKIQRTERGDSAVYLCASSLRGPGRGTEAFFGQGTRLTVV.

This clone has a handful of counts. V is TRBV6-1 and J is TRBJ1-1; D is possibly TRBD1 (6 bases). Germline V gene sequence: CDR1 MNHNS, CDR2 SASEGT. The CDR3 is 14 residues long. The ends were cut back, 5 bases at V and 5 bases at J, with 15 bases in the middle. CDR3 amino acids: CASSLTAGQTEAFF. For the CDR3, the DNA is TGTGCCAGCAGTTTGACGGCTGGACAGACTGAAGCTTTCTTT.

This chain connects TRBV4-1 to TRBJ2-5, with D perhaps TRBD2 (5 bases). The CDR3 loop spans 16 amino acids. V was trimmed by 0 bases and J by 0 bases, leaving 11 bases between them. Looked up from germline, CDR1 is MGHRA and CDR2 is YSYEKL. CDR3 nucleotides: TGCGCCAGCAGCCAAGAAGGGAGCGGTTACCAAGAGACCCAGTACTTC. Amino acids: CASSQEGSGYQETQYF.

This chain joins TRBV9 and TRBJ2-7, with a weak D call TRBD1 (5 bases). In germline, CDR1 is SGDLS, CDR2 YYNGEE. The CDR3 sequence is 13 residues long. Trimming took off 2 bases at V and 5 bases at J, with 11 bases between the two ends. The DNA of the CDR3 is TGTGCCAGCAGCGTTAATCAGGGCCACGAGCAGTACTTC. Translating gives CASSVNQGHEQYF. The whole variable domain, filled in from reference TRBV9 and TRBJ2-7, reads DSGVTQTPKHLITATGQRVTLRCSPRSGDLSVYWYQQSLDQGLQFLIQYYNGEERAKGNILERFSAQQFPDLHSELNLSSLELGDSALYFCASSVNQGHEQYFGPGTRLTVT.

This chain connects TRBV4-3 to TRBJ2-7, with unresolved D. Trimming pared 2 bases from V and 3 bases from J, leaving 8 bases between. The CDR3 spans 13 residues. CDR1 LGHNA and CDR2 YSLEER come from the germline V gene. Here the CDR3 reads CASSQLPSYEQYF. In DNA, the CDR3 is TGCGCCAGCAGCCAACTACCGAGCTACGAGCAGTACTTC.

The CDR3, as DNA: TGTGCCAGCAGTATTGGTCCGGGACAGGGGGCCTACGAGCAGTACTTC. Translating gives CASSIGPGQGAYEQYF. This rearrangement joins TRBV2 to TRBJ2-7, with TRBD1 identical over 11 bases. CDR3 size: 16 residues. The V and J ends lost 5 bases and 2 bases, in that order; junction bases with no gene match: 8. CDR1 is SNHLY, CDR2 FYNNEI, per germline. Using reference TRBV2 and TRBJ2-7 for the parts outside the CDR3, the full variable domain is EPEVTQTPSHQVTQMGQEVILRCVPISNHLYFYWYRQILGQKVEFLVSFYNNEISEKSEIFDDQFSVERPDGSNFTLKIRSTKLEDSAMYFCASSIGPGQGAYEQYFGPGTRLTVT.

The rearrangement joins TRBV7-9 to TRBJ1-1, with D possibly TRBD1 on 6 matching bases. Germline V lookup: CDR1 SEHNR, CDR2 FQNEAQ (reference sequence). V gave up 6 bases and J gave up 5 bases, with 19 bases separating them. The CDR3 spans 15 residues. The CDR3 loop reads CASRLNTGMGTEAFF. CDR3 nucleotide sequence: TGTGCCAGCAGGCTCAACACAGGGATGGGAACTGAAGCTTTCTTT.

CDR3 in amino acids: CASSLGATLAPSNEQFF. CDR3 coding DNA: TGTGCCAGCAGCTTAGGGGCAACACTAGCCCCCAGCAATGAGCAGTTCTTC. The chain couples TRBV7-3 to TRBJ2-1; a possible D gene is TRBD2 (6 bases). The V gene's germline CDR1 is SGHTA and CDR2 FQGTGA. The CDR3 contains 17 residues. V dropped 2 bases and J dropped 6 bases, with 20 bases sitting between them.

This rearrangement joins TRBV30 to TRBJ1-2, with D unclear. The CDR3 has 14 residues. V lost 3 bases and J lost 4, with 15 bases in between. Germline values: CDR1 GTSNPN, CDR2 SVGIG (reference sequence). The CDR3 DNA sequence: TGTGCCTGGAGCATCGAGGAAGGAAGCTATGGCTACACCTTC. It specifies CAWSIEEGSYGYTF. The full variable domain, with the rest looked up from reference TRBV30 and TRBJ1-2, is SQTIHQWPATLVQPVGSPLSLECTVEGTSNPNLYWYRQAAGRGLQLLFYSVGIGQISSEVPQNLSASRPQDRQFILSSKKLLLSDSGFYLCAWSIEEGSYGYTFGSGTRLTVV.

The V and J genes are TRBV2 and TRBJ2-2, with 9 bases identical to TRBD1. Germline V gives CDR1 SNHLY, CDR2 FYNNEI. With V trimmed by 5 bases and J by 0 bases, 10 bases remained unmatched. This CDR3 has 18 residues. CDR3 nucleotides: TGTGCCAGCAGTAGGGGACAGGGTGGGGTGGCGAACACCGGGGAGCTGTTTTTT. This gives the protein CASSRGQGGVANTGELFF. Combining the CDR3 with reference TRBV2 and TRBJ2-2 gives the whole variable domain EPEVTQTPSHQVTQMGQEVILRCVPISNHLYFYWYRQILGQKVEFLVSFYNNEISEKSEIFDDQFSVERPDGSNFTLKIRSTKLEDSAMYFCASSRGQGGVANTGELFFGEGSRLTVL.

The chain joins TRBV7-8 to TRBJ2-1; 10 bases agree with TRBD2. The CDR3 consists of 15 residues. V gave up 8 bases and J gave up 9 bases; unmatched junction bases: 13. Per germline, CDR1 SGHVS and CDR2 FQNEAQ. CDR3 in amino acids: CASAGRSGGALEQFF. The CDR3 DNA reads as TGTGCCAGCGCGGGGAGGAGCGGGGGGGCGCTTGAGCAGTTCTTC.

CDR3 loop: CSAGGTEAFF. The CDR3 DNA sequence: TGCAGTGCTGGCGGGACTGAAGCTTTCTTT. The chain is built from TRBV20-1 and TRBJ1-1; D unclear. V lost 5 bases to trimming and J lost 5 bases, with 6 bases between them. Germline assignment: CDR1 DFQATT and CDR2 SNEGSKA (reference sequence). The CDR3 totals 10 residues.

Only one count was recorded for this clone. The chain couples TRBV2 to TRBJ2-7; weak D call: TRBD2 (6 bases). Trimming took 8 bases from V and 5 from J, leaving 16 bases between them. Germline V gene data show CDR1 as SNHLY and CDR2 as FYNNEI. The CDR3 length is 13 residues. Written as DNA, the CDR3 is TGTGCCAGCGCTCGGGACTCCCCCAACGAGCAGTACTTC. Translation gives CASARDSPNEQYF.

This chain's CDR3 is CASSLVQGRNTEAFF. Here the CDR3 DNA reads TGTGCCAGCAGCTTGGTACAGGGGCGGAACACTGAAGCTTTCTTT. The chain uses TRBV5-4 and TRBJ1-1; 7 bases align to TRBD1. Germline CDR1 and CDR2: SGHNT and YYREEE (reference sequence). Unmatched junction bases numbered 3, after V lost 0 bases and J lost 1 base. The CDR3 is 15 residues long.

CDR3 nucleotides: TGTGCCAGCAGCTTGGACAGGGGCTATGGCTACACCTTC. It is translated as CASSLDRGYGYTF. This chain links TRBV5-8 with TRBJ1-2; TRBD1 matches 7 bases. CDR3 length equals 13 residues. Germline loops: CDR1 SGHTS, CDR2 YDEGEE. The V segment lost 0 bases and the J segment 4 bases; nucleotides outside the gene matches: 0.

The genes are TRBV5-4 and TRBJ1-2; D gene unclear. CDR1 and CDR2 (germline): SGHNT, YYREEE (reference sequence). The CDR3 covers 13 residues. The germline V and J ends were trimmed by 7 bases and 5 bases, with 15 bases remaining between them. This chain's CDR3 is CASVGYREYGYTF. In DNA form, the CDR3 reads TGTGCCAGCGTGGGGTATAGGGAGTATGGCTACACCTTC.

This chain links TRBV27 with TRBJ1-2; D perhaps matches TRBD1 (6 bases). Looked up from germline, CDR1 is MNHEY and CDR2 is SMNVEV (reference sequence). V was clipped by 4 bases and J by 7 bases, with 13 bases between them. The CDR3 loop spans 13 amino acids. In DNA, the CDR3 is TGTGCCAGCAGTTGGGACCAGGGGTCTGGCTACACCTTC. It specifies CASSWDQGSGYTF.

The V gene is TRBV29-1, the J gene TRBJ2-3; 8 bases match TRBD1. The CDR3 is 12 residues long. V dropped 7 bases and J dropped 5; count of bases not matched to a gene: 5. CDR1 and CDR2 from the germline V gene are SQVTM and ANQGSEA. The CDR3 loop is CSGGQAQDTQYF. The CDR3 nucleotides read TGCAGCGGGGGACAGGCACAAGATACGCAGTATTTT.

CDR3 DNA: TGCGCCAGCAGCCACTGGCCTCGTCCGCTGGGGGGCGAGCAGTACTTC. Its protein product is CASSHWPRPLGGEQYF. The chain has TRBV4-1 and TRBJ2-7; a weak D match, TRBD2 (6 bases). The ends were cut back, 3 bases at V and 6 bases at J, with 21 bases in the middle. This CDR3 is 16 amino acids long. Germline CDR1 and CDR2: MGHRA and YSYEKL.

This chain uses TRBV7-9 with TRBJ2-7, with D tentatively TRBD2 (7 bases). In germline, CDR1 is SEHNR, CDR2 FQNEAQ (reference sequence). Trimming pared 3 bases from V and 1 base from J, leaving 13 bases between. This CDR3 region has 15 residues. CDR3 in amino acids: CASSLGGLRSYEQYF. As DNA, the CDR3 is TGTGCCAGCAGCTTGGGGGGGCTCAGATCCTACGAGCAGTACTTC.

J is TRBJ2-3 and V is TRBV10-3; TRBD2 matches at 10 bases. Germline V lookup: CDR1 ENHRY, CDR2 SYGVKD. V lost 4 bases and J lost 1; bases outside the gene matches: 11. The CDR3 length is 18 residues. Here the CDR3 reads CAISVPRASGGGTDTQYF. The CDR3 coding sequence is TGTGCCATCAGTGTACCCCGAGCTAGCGGGGGAGGCACAGATACGCAGTATTTT.

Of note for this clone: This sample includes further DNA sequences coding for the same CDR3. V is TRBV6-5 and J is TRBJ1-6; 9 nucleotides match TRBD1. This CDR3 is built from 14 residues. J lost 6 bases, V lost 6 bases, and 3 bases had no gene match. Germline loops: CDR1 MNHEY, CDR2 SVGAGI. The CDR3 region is CASRRTGANSPLHF. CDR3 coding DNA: TGTGCCAGCAGGCGGACAGGGGCTAATTCACCCCTCCACTTT.

In DNA form, the CDR3 reads TGTGCCAGCAGTGATCCAGGGATCGCGAACACTGAAGCTTTCTTT. It encodes CASSDPGIANTEAFF. V is TRBV25-1 and J is TRBJ1-1; D perhaps matches TRBD1 (5 bases). CDR3 length: 15 amino acids. Germline CDR1 is MGHDK and CDR2 is SYGVNS. V was trimmed by 3 bases and J by 1 base, leaving 12 bases between them.

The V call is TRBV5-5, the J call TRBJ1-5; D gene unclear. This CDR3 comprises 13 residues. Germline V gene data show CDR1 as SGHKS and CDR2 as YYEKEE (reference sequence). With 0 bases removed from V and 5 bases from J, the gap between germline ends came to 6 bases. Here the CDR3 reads CASSLGGDQPQHF. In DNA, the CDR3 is TGTGCCAGCAGCTTGGGAGGAGATCAGCCCCAGCATTTT.

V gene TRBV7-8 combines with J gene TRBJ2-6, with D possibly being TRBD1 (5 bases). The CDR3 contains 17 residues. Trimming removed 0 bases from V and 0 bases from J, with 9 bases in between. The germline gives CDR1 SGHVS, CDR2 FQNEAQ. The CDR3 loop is CASSLARQSSGANVLTF. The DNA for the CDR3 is TGTGCCAGCAGCTTAGCCAGACAGAGCTCTGGGGCCAACGTCCTGACTTTC.

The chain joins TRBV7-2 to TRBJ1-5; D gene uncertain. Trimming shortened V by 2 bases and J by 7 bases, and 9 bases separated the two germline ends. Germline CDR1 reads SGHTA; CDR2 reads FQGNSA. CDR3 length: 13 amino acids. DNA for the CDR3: TGTGCCAGCAGCTTAAGTTATGCGCAGCCCCAGCATTTT. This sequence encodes CASSLSYAQPQHF.

The CDR3 loop reads CASSLGDRRGEQYF. In DNA form, the CDR3 reads TGTGCCAGCAGTTTAGGGGACAGGCGCGGCGAGCAGTACTTC. V gene TRBV27 combines with J gene TRBJ2-7, with 8 bases lining up with TRBD1. The trim removed 2 bases at V and 6 bases at J, leaving 6 bases unmatched. The CDR3 covers 14 residues. Germline V CDR1 and CDR2: MNHEY, SMNVEV (reference sequence).

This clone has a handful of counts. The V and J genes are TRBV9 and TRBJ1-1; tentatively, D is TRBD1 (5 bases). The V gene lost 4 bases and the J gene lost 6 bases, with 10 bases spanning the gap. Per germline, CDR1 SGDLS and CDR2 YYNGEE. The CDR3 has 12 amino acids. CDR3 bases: TGTGCCAGCAGCTCAGGGCTCTCTGAAGCTTTCTTT. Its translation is CASSSGLSEAFF. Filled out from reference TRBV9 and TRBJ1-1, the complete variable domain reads DSGVTQTPKHLITATGQRVTLRCSPRSGDLSVYWYQQSLDQGLQFLIQYYNGEERAKGNILERFSAQQFPDLHSELNLSSLELGDSALYFCASSSGLSEAFFGQGTRLTVV.

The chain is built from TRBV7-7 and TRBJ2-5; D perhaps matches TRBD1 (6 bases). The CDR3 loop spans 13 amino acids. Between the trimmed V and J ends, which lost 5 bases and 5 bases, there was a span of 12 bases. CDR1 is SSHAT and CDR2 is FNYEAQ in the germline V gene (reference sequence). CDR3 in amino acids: CASSPPRGETQYF. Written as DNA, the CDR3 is TGTGCCAGCAGCCCCCCAAGGGGGGAGACCCAGTACTTC.

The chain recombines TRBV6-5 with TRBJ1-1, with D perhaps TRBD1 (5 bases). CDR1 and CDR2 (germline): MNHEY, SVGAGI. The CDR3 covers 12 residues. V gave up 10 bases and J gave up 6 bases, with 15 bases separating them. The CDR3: CATLTGLAEAFF. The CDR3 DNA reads TGTGCCACCTTAACGGGACTCGCTGAAGCTTTCTTT.

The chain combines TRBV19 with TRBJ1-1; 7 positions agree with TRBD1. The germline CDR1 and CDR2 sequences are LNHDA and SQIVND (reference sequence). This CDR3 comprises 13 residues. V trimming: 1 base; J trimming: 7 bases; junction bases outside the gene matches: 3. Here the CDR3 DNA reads TGTGCCAGTAGTATAGCAGGGGGAGTTGAAGCTTTCTTT. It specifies CASSIAGGVEAFF.